This T cell receptor beta chain came from a study of beta chain features in type 1 diabetes. Losses at the gene ends were 3 bases for V and 5 bases for J; bases not matched to a gene: 5. The CDR3 covers 15 residues. Per germline, CDR1 SGHRS and CDR2 YFSETQ. All of the isolated RNA was reverse transcribed, so expressed TCRB transcripts were sequenced. The repertoire was sequenced with immunoSEQ multiplex PCR; TCRdb's copy has only in-frame clones and lacks some. The table includes under 950,000 clones, 15% to 20% detected once. Averaging around 110 mL, one heparinised blood draw was given by each donor. This clone was detected a few times.

J is TRBJ2-5 and V is TRBV5-1; 12 bases are shared with TRBD2. The sequenced material came from naive CD4+ T cells from blood. The clonotype originates from a woman aged 18-29 years in good health. The CDR3, as DNA: TGCGCCAGCAGCTGGCGGACTAGCGGGACGGAGACCCAGTACTTC. It specifies CASSWRTSGTETQYF.